Presented here are 8 T cell receptor beta chains from one specimen sequenced in a study of identical twins. TCRdb itself ran the 5' RACE reads through MiXCR, one entry per CDR3 protein. This table holds about 340,000 distinct CDR3 sequences, over 9% found once. These data were likewise used in another study, on yellow fever vaccine responses in identical twins.

Sequences were obtained from CD8+ T cells sorted from blood. The receptors originated from a woman between 18 and 29 years old in good health.

V usage is TRBV14 and J usage is TRBJ2-1; weak D call: TRBD2 (5 bases). Germline lookup yields CDR1 SGHDN and CDR2 FVKESK. This CDR3 is 13 amino acids long. Trimming pared 3 bases from V and 8 bases from J, leaving 11 bases between. Written as DNA, the CDR3 is TGTGCCAGCAGCCAGAAAATCGGGGATGAGCAGTTCTTC. Translation gives CASSQKIGDEQFF.

This clonotype was seen ten or more times. The rearrangement uses TRBV4-1 and TRBJ2-7, with D possibly being TRBD1 (6 bases). Germline V gene data show CDR1 as MGHRA and CDR2 as YSYEKL. The CDR3 is 16 amino acids. Between the trimmed V and J ends, which lost 1 base and 0 bases, there was a span of 13 bases. The CDR3 loop reads CASSQVITGTSYEQYF. In DNA form, the CDR3 reads TGCGCCAGCAGCCAAGTAATTACAGGGACCTCCTACGAGCAGTACTTC.

The chain uses TRBV11-2 and TRBJ1-2; 10 bases agree with TRBD1. The length of the CDR3 is 16 residues. Looked up from germline, CDR1 is SGHAT and CDR2 is FQNNGV. Trimming removed 5 bases from V and 2 bases from J; junction bases left unmatched: 8. As DNA, the CDR3 is TGTGCCAGCAGCCTTACGGGACAGGGGTGGAACTATGGCTACACCTTC. This translates into CASSLTGQGWNYGYTF.

This clonotype was detected many times. The chain is built from TRBV2 and TRBJ2-1; D is possibly TRBD2 (5 bases). The CDR3 has 13 residues. With 4 bases removed from V and 5 bases from J, the gap between germline ends came to 9 bases. Germline CDR1 is SNHLY and CDR2 is FYNNEI. The CDR3 here is CASSGIGDNEQFF. The CDR3 DNA is TGTGCCAGCAGTGGGATCGGGGACAATGAGCAGTTCTTC.

This clonotype came up a few times. The chain employs TRBV4-2 and TRBJ2-7, with 14 bases aligning to TRBD2. The CDR3 runs 17 residues. CDR1 and CDR2 from the germline V gene are LGHNA and YNFKEQ. With 7 bases clipped from V and 5 bases from J, the junction kept 13 bases outside the gene matches. The CDR3: CASTSGLAGGPTHEQYF. The CDR3 DNA reads TGTGCCAGCACCAGCGGACTAGCGGGAGGCCCCACCCACGAGCAGTACTTC.

This clonotype was picked up a small number of times. The chain has TRBV12-3 or TRBV12-4 and TRBJ2-5; 7 bases agree with TRBD2. Germline trimming cut 4 bases from V and 4 bases from J; bases unmatched to any gene: 6. CDR3 length: 14 amino acids. The CDR3 spells CASSSGEGTETQYF. The CDR3 nucleotides read TGTGCCAGCAGTTCGGGGGAGGGGACAGAGACCCAGTACTTC.

This clonotype was observed a few times. The V gene is TRBV28, the J gene TRBJ2-3; D might be TRBD1 (6 bases). V lost 0 bases to trimming and J lost 2 bases, with 12 bases between them. In germline, CDR1 is MDHEN, CDR2 SYDVKM. The CDR3 consists of 16 residues. The CDR3 nucleotides read TGTGCCAGCAGTTTATGGCAGGGGCGCCCCACAGATACGCAGTATTTT. This sequence encodes CASSLWQGRPTDTQYF.

The chain employs TRBV29-1 and TRBJ2-7, with D perhaps matching TRBD1 (5 bases). V was clipped by 4 bases and J by 5 bases, with 12 bases between them. CDR1 SQVTM and CDR2 ANQGSEA come from the germline V gene. This CDR3 is built from 12 residues. The CDR3 loop is CSVVEGVHEQYF. The CDR3 coding sequence is TGCAGCGTTGTCGAAGGGGTCCACGAGCAGTACTTC.